One sample yielded the 18 T cell receptor beta chains listed below, sequenced in a study of regulatory and conventional T cells in RAG deficiency. The repertoire was sequenced with immunoSEQ multiplex PCR; TCRdb's copy has only in-frame clones and lacks some. The sample consists of approximately 12,000 clones, 93% of them appearing once. Conventional CD4+ T cells were sorted from blood as CD25-low CD127-high cells. The sample also formed part of further work on regulatory T cells. From that report: The PCR used 52 TRBV and 13 TRBJ primers.

The sample was CD4+ effector T cells sorted from blood. The receptors were gathered from a human donor in good health.

This clone was seen a single time. This chain links TRBV9 with TRBJ1-4; D is unclear. Germline V gene data show CDR1 as SGDLS and CDR2 as YYNGEE. This CDR3 has 14 amino acids. Between the trimmed V and J ends, which lost 2 bases and 8 bases, there was a span of 13 bases. CDR3: CASSVNLLGEKLFF. In DNA form, the CDR3 reads TGTGCCAGCAGCGTCAACTTGTTGGGCGAAAAACTGTTTTTT.

This clone was counted a single time. This chain links TRBV4-3 with TRBJ2-7; 9 bases map to TRBD2. Germline V CDR1 and CDR2: LGHNA, YSLEER. V was clipped by 0 bases and J by 6 bases; unmatched bases: 9. This CDR3 has 16 residues. CDR3 nucleotide sequence: TGCGCCAGCAGCCAAGATAGGAGCGGGGGGTTTCGCGAGCAGTACTTC. It encodes CASSQDRSGGFREQYF.

The chain couples TRBV27 to TRBJ1-2, with D hard to call. Trimming took off 6 bases at V and 6 bases at J, with 14 bases between the two ends. CDR1 is MNHEY and CDR2 is SMNVEV in the germline V gene (reference sequence). The CDR3 extends over 13 amino acids. The CDR3 is CASRLGGSDGYTF. The CDR3 bases are TGTGCCAGCAGGTTGGGCGGGTCGGATGGCTACACCTTC.

The V and J genes are TRBV5-6 and TRBJ1-4; D perhaps matches TRBD1 (6 bases). The CDR3 is made up of 15 amino acids. Looked up from germline, CDR1 is SGHDT and CDR2 is YYEEEE. V dropped 3 bases and J dropped 8 bases, with 17 bases sitting between them. The CDR3 loop is CASSWRLGAKEKLFF. The DNA for the CDR3 is TGTGCCAGCAGCTGGCGGTTGGGGGCGAAGGAAAAACTGTTTTTT.

This chain uses TRBV7-2 with TRBJ2-3; 7 nucleotides match TRBD2. This CDR3 region has 14 residues. J was trimmed by 4 bases and V by 5 bases; bases with no gene match: 6. The V gene's germline CDR1 is SGHTA and CDR2 FQGNSA. For the CDR3, the DNA is TGTGCCAGCAGCCGAGGAGGACTAGCAGATACGCAGTATTTT. Protein product: CASSRGGLADTQYF.

The gene calls are TRBV10-2 and TRBJ1-2; 9 bases agree with TRBD1. V was pared by 6 bases and J by 6 bases, with 8 bases of the junction left unmatched. The germline V gene encodes CDR1 WSHSY and CDR2 SAAADI. The CDR3 covers 14 residues. CDR3 amino acids: CASSRYRGQDGYTF. CDR3 bases: TGCGCCAGCAGCCGATACAGGGGGCAGGATGGCTACACCTTC.

This clone was found a few times. The chain combines TRBV7-2 with TRBJ2-1; the match to TRBD2 covers 12 bases. V was clipped by 1 base and J by 3 bases; unmatched bases: 7. Germline CDR1 SGHTA, CDR2 FQGNSA. The CDR3 runs to 18 residues. The CDR3 here is CASSLEGTSGRYYNEQFF. The CDR3 region has the DNA TGTGCCAGCAGCTTAGAAGGGACTAGCGGGCGCTACTACAATGAGCAGTTCTTC.

CDR3 in DNA: TGTGCCAGCAGCCATTCAAAGGGGACAGGGGTCAATTCACCCCTCCACTTT. It specifies CASSHSKGTGVNSPLHF. V usage is TRBV5-8 and J usage is TRBJ1-6; 10 bases line up with TRBD1. The V segment lost 4 bases and the J segment 7 bases; nucleotides outside the gene matches: 11. This CDR3 has 17 amino acids. The germline gives CDR1 SGHTS, CDR2 YDEGEE.

The chain has TRBV5-4 and TRBJ1-2, with TRBD1 identical over 9 bases. V was pared by 4 bases and J by 3 bases, with 4 bases of the junction left unmatched. Looked up from germline, CDR1 is SGHNT and CDR2 is YYREEE (reference sequence). The CDR3 loop spans 14 amino acids. CDR3: CASSMDRGDYGYTF. The CDR3 bases are TGTGCCAGCAGCATGGACAGGGGAGACTATGGCTACACCTTC.

The CDR3 nucleotides are TGTGCCAGCAGCTTGGTATCGGGCAGGGCGAACTATGGCTACACCTTC. Protein: CASSLVSGRANYGYTF. V and J are TRBV5-6 and TRBJ1-2; TRBD1 might be the D (5 bases). Germline V gene lookup returns CDR1 SGHDT and CDR2 YYEEEE. Trimming took off 0 bases at V and 2 bases at J, with 14 bases between the two ends. The CDR3 has 16 residues. The full variable domain, completed using reference TRBV5-6 and TRBJ1-2, is DAGVTQSPTHLIKTRGQQVTLRCSPKSGHDTVSWYQQALGQGPQFIFQYYEEEERQRGNFPDRFSGHQFPNYSSELNVNALLLGDSALYLCASSLVSGRANYGYTFGSGTRLTVV.

The chain is built from TRBV11-3 and TRBJ2-1; TRBD2 matches 7 bases. The CDR3 length is 14 residues. Germline V gene data show CDR1 as SGHNT and CDR2 as YENEEA. J was trimmed by 4 bases and V by 4 bases; bases with no gene match: 4. CDR3 sequence (DNA): TGTGCCAGCAGCTACGGGGGGACGTACAATGAGCAGTTCTTC. Protein: CASSYGGTYNEQFF.

J is TRBJ1-1 and V is TRBV7-2; no clear D gene. The CDR3 totals 15 residues. The germline V gene encodes CDR1 SGHTA and CDR2 FQGNSA. The V and J ends lost 5 bases and 0 bases respectively, with 13 bases between them. CDR3: CASSPYRRMNTEAFF. The CDR3 DNA sequence: TGTGCCAGCAGCCCATACCGCAGGATGAACACTGAAGCTTTCTTT. The variable domain in full, with the rest retrieved from reference TRBV7-2 and TRBJ1-1, is GAGVSQSPSNKVTEKGKDVELRCDPISGHTALYWYRQSLGQGLEFLIYFQGNSAPDKSGLPSDRFSAERTGGSVSTLTIQRTQQEDSAVYLCASSPYRRMNTEAFFGQGTRLTVV.

This clone has a handful of counts. This chain links TRBV7-2 with TRBJ1-5, with D possibly matching TRBD1 (5 bases). The CDR3 extends over 13 amino acids. Germline values: CDR1 SGHTA, CDR2 FQGNSA. The germline V and J ends were trimmed by 5 bases and 3 bases, with 8 bases remaining between them. The DNA of the CDR3 is TGTGCCAGCAGCCCAGGGAACAATCAGCCCCAGCATTTT. This translates into CASSPGNNQPQHF.

This chain connects TRBV18 to TRBJ2-5; a possible D gene is TRBD1 (5 bases). The CDR3 sequence is 15 residues long. V was clipped by 2 bases and J by 4 bases, with 14 bases between them. Germline CDR1 KGHSH, CDR2 LQKENI. The DNA of the CDR3 is TGTGCCAGCTCACCATCCCAGGGCTCGGGAGAGACCCAGTACTTC. This codes for CASSPSQGSGETQYF.

The V call is TRBV19, the J call TRBJ1-5; no reliable D call. Germline V gives CDR1 LNHDA, CDR2 SQIVND (reference sequence). Between the trimmed V and J ends, which lost 7 bases and 6 bases, there was a span of 16 bases. The CDR3 length is 14 residues. The CDR3 coding sequence is TGTGCCAGTACCCCCTTTAAGGGAGTTCAGCCCCAGCATTTT. Its protein product is CASTPFKGVQPQHF.

V usage is TRBV9 and J usage is TRBJ2-1; 13 nucleotides align to TRBD2. Germline CDR1 is SGDLS and CDR2 is YYNGEE. The CDR3 covers 16 residues. Trimming removed 3 bases from V and 5 bases from J; junction bases left unmatched: 5. The CDR3 protein is CASSGRLAGGNNEQFF. The CDR3 nucleotides read TGTGCCAGCAGCGGCAGACTAGCGGGAGGAAACAATGAGCAGTTCTTC.

The V gene is TRBV5-4, the J gene TRBJ2-3; TRBD2 matches at 10 bases. In germline, CDR1 is SGHNT, CDR2 YYREEE (reference sequence). The CDR3 consists of 17 residues. The V segment lost 1 base and the J segment 2 bases; nucleotides outside the gene matches: 7. The CDR3 DNA sequence: TGTGCCAGCAGCTTGTTCCCGACTAGCGGGTTCACAGATACGCAGTATTTT. Translating gives CASSLFPTSGFTDTQYF.

This rearrangement joins TRBV5-6 to TRBJ2-7; tentatively, D is TRBD2 (6 bases). This CDR3 contains 12 residues. CDR1 is SGHDT, CDR2 YYEEEE, per germline. The V and J ends lost 3 bases and 11 bases respectively, with 15 bases between them. The CDR3 DNA follows: TGTGCCAGCAGCTATTCCGGGACTGGGGAGTACTTC. Residues: CASSYSGTGEYF.